This TCR beta chain was identified during a study of T cell repertoires in cytomegalovirus infection. As for the study in general: TCR beta signatures that were public indicated CMV infection and matching HLA type.

Germline-derived CDR1 and CDR2 are LNHDA and SQIVND (reference sequence). Trimming removed 4 bases at V and 4 bases at J, with 13 bases between. This CDR3 spans 14 amino acids. Study outcomes and limitations: Using cumulative public TCR beta family frequency, the authors identified those who carried CMV together with the relevant HLA. Within the response measured ex vivo, HLA-C-restricted CMV-specific TCR beta clonotypes were dominant.

A single record per CDR3 protein comes from TCRdb applying MiXCR to the reads. The sample has around 490,000 distinct CDR3 sequences, 26% seen once. This clonotype turned up a few times. Its antigen is still unknown. The receptor comes from a human donor in good health (CMV status not recorded). Some clones in this sample may be carry-over from other donors' samples. The chain combines TRBV19 with TRBJ1-2, with a possible D match to TRBD1 (5 bases). The source material was PBMCs. The CDR3 reads CASSTWDGTYGYTF. DNA for the CDR3: TGTGCCAGTAGTACCTGGGACGGTACCTATGGCTACACCTTC.